This T cell receptor (beta chain) comes out of a study of molecular identifiers for immune sequencing clone quantification. Study observations and caveats: Barcode collisions between identical TCR molecules could shrink estimates of highly expanded clone sizes.

Construction of naive CD8 libraries employed about 20,000 to 1,100,000 sorted cells together with 10%, 30% or 50% RNA. When naive CD8 T cells were sorted, they were gated as CD8+CD4-CCR7+CD45RA+. Generation of bulk TCR libraries relied on previously described methods and listed TCR primers. MiXCR was run by TCRdb on the PCR reads, yielding one entry per CDR3 protein. The table lists about 640,000 distinct CDR3 sequences, 15% to 20% of them singletons. A word on this clonotype: The antigen remains undetermined. It is likely a read error, because the conserved phenylalanine at the end of the CDR3 is missing.

V lost 4 bases and J 2 bases, leaving 3 bases between the germline ends. The CDR3 consists of 11 residues. Per germline, CDR1 MNHEY and CDR2 SMNVEV (reference sequence). The specimen was naive CD8+ T cells from blood, with Jurkat cell RNA spiked in. Stated subset: FACS-sorted CD8+CD4-CCR7+CD45RA+ naive T cells. The TCR originated in a human donor in good health. Some libraries in this study had Jurkat cell RNA spiked in. The chain employs TRBV27 and TRBJ2-7; no clear D. The CDR3 reads CASSSAYEQYS. CDR3 nucleotide sequence: TGTGCCAGCAGTTCGGCCTACGAGCAGTACTCC.